Below, 2 T cell receptor beta chains from the same sample are listed, as sequenced in a study of T cell changes during pregnancy in multiple sclerosis. Produced via immunoSEQ multiplex PCR; TCRdb's table is partial and in-frame only. This sample yields about 79,000 clones, of which around 95% are seen a single time; about 0.8% belongs to the top ten. Sample: peripheral blood, taken in the second trimester of pregnancy. All receptors come from a female donor in good health, enrolled as a control in a pregnancy study.

The chain is built from TRBV19 and TRBJ1-2; 10 nucleotides agree with TRBD1. In germline, CDR1 is LNHDA, CDR2 SQIVND (reference sequence). After removal of 0 bases from V and 6 bases from J, the junction contained 7 bases not matched to a gene. This CDR3 comprises 16 residues. The CDR3 nucleotides read TGTGCCAGTAGTATAGATCGTCGAGGGACAGGGGATGGCTACACCTTC. Translating it yields CASSIDRRGTGDGYTF. The entire variable domain, with the rest obtained from reference TRBV19 and TRBJ1-2, is as follows: DGGITQSPKYLFRKEGQNVTLSCEQNLNHDAMYWYRQDPGQGLRLIYYSQIVNDFQKGDIAEGYSVSREKKESFPLTVTSAQKNPTAFYLCASSIDRRGTGDGYTFGSGTRLTVV.

V usage is TRBV6-5 and J usage is TRBJ2-2, with D uncertain. With 5 bases removed from V and 14 bases from J, the gap between germline ends came to 15 bases. Germline loops: CDR1 MNHEY, CDR2 SVGAGI. This CDR3 is 12 amino acids long. CDR3 sequence reads: CASSRGSDPLFF. Here the CDR3 DNA reads TGTGCCAGCAGTCGAGGATCAGACCCTCTGTTTTTT.